Listed here are 19 T cell receptor beta chains from one sample, sequenced in a study of T cell changes during pregnancy in multiple sclerosis. This table comes from immunoSEQ multiplex PCR, and its TCRdb copy is limited to in-frame clones, with some not included. Counted here are under 75,000 clones, around nine tenths occurring once; the ten biggest clones make up about 2.5%. This material consisted of peripheral blood, taken in the third trimester of pregnancy. The receptors come from a female donor in good health, enrolled as a control in a pregnancy study.

The chain links TRBV28 to TRBJ1-2; 11 nucleotides align to TRBD1. CDR1 MDHEN and CDR2 SYDVKM come from the germline V gene. There are 15 residues in the CDR3. Trimming cost V 5 bases and J 5 bases; bases outside gene matches: 7. CDR3 residues: CASSGQGAGEYGYTF. The CDR3 nucleotides are TGTGCCAGCAGTGGACAGGGGGCGGGAGAGTATGGCTACACCTTC.

This clone appeared once. The gene calls are TRBV2 and TRBJ2-7; D unresolved. CDR1 and CDR2 (germline): SNHLY, FYNNEI. The CDR3 sequence is 12 residues long. V gave up 8 bases and J gave up 1 base, with 9 bases separating them. The CDR3 bases are TGTGCCAGCGGTCTATCATCCTACGAGCAGTACTTC. Its translation is CASGLSSYEQYF.

This clone was seen a single time. V gene TRBV5-4 combines with J gene TRBJ1-2; D uncertain. CDR3 length equals 15 residues. The germline V gene encodes CDR1 SGHNT and CDR2 YYREEE (reference sequence). V lost 4 bases to trimming and J lost 0 bases, with 13 bases between them. CDR3 protein: CASSPDGPANYGYTF. The DNA of the CDR3 is TGTGCCAGCAGCCCGGATGGGCCAGCTAACTATGGCTACACCTTC.

The chain couples TRBV5-1 to TRBJ1-4; 8 bases line up with TRBD1. Germline CDR1 and CDR2: SGHRS and YFSETQ. The CDR3 spans 15 residues. V shed 6 bases and J 6 bases; nucleotides not matched to a gene: 10. CDR3 nucleotide sequence: TGCGCCAGCATTTTCTGGACAGGGTGGTATGAAAAACTGTTTTTT. Amino acids: CASIFWTGWYEKLFF.

The gene calls are TRBV27 and TRBJ1-2; 8 bases fit TRBD1. The trim removed 7 bases at V and 7 bases at J, leaving 11 bases unmatched. Per the germline V gene, CDR1 is MNHEY and CDR2 is SMNVEV (reference sequence). The CDR3 runs 14 residues. The CDR3 loop reads CASTPSRGLGGYTF. The CDR3 DNA follows: TGTGCCAGCACCCCATCCAGGGGGCTAGGTGGCTACACCTTC.

The V and J genes are TRBV7-9 and TRBJ1-6; D might be TRBD1 (6 bases). Trimming pared 2 bases from V and 7 bases from J, leaving 12 bases between. This CDR3 is 15 amino acids long. Germline V lookup: CDR1 SEHNR, CDR2 FQNEAQ (reference sequence). CDR3 sequence reads: CASSLRGQLNSPLHF. As DNA, the CDR3 is TGTGCCAGCAGCTTACGAGGACAGTTAAATTCACCCCTCCACTTT.

The gene calls are TRBV11-2 and TRBJ2-7, with 9 bases matching TRBD1. The CDR3 has 15 amino acids. Germline CDR1 and CDR2: SGHAT and FQNNGV. V lost 4 bases and J lost 8; bases outside the gene matches: 12. The CDR3 coding sequence is TGTGCCAGCAGCTCACCAGGACAGGGGTGGTATAAGCAGTACTTC. Translation gives CASSSPGQGWYKQYF.

The chain has TRBV6-5 and TRBJ1-2; D unclear. Germline assignment: CDR1 MNHEY and CDR2 SVGAGI. The CDR3 length is 14 residues. V gave up 6 bases and J gave up 4 bases, with 15 bases separating them. CDR3 in DNA: TGTGCCAGCAGGGAGGGAACGGCGACCTATGGCTACACCTTC. It codes for CASREGTATYGYTF.

The J gene is TRBJ1-6, the V gene TRBV14; TRBD1 is a possible D gene (6 bases). Germline V CDR1 and CDR2: SGHDN, FVKESK. The CDR3 length is 15 residues. The V end was cut by 4 bases, the J end by 9 bases, with 16 bases between. CDR3 bases: TGTGCCAGCAGCCCCTCAAGACAGGCGGGTTCACCCCTCCACTTT. The encoded protein is CASSPSRQAGSPLHF.

V usage is TRBV7-2 and J usage is TRBJ2-3, with D maybe TRBD2 (5 bases). Germline lookup yields CDR1 SGHTA and CDR2 FQGNSA. V was clipped by 2 bases and J by 7 bases, with 22 bases between them. The CDR3 contains 17 residues. The CDR3 bases are TGTGCCAGCAGCTTAAAGGCCCAGCGGACTCTTGGGAATACGCAGTATTTT. Protein sequence: CASSLKAQRTLGNTQYF.

This sequence joins TRBV7-2 and TRBJ2-7; perhaps TRBD2 as D (5 bases). The CDR3 length is 14 residues. V gave up 6 bases and J gave up 3 bases, with 15 bases separating them. Germline V gene sequence: CDR1 SGHTA, CDR2 FQGNSA. In DNA, the CDR3 is TGTGCCAGCAGTTCCCACTTCCGGGACTACGAGCAGTACTTC. Its protein is CASSSHFRDYEQYF.

V and J are TRBV2 and TRBJ2-4, with D possibly being TRBD1 (5 bases). This CDR3 is 12 amino acids long. Trimming stripped 7 bases from V and 10 bases from J, with 14 bases between. Germline-derived CDR1 and CDR2 are SNHLY and FYNNEI. CDR3 protein: CASMRSTGIQYF. The CDR3 DNA follows: TGTGCCAGCATGAGGTCTACAGGAATTCAGTACTTC.

The sample holds one count of this clone. V and J are TRBV7-2 and TRBJ2-1; 8 bases agree with TRBD1. Germline trimming cut 1 base from V and 7 bases from J; bases unmatched to any gene: 9. The CDR3 is 16 amino acids. The V gene's germline CDR1 is SGHTA and CDR2 FQGNSA. The CDR3 sequence is CASSLDGQGAWNEQFF. The CDR3 region has the DNA TGTGCCAGCAGCTTAGACGGCCAGGGGGCTTGGAATGAGCAGTTCTTC.

This clone was recorded once. The chain carries TRBV7-3 and TRBJ2-7; 10 bases line up with TRBD2. With V trimmed by 5 bases and J by 1 base, 14 bases remained unmatched. Germline V gives CDR1 SGHTA, CDR2 FQGTGA. The CDR3 is 18 residues long. The CDR3 loop reads CASSPPLWSGRDSYEQYF. The CDR3 DNA follows: TGTGCCAGCAGCCCCCCCCTATGGAGCGGGAGGGATTCCTACGAGCAGTACTTC.

The V and J genes are TRBV30 and TRBJ2-3; D is possibly TRBD1 (6 bases). Germline loops: CDR1 GTSNPN, CDR2 SVGIG (reference sequence). The CDR3 runs 13 residues. Trimming shortened V by 1 base and J by 4 bases, and 9 bases separated the two germline ends. CDR3 in amino acids: CAWSATGPDTQYF. CDR3 coding DNA: TGTGCCTGGAGTGCTACAGGGCCAGATACGCAGTATTTT.

The chain couples TRBV25-1 to TRBJ1-3; D is possibly TRBD1 (6 bases). Trimming removed 3 bases from V and 1 base from J, with 16 bases in between. The CDR3 runs 17 residues. Looked up from germline, CDR1 is MGHDK and CDR2 is SYGVNS. The CDR3 bases are TGTGCCAGCAGTGACACCAACAGGGACCCTTCTGGAAACACCATATATTTT. Its translation: CASSDTNRDPSGNTIYF. Drawing the rest from reference TRBV25-1 and TRBJ1-3, the complete variable domain is EADIYQTPRYLVIGTGKKITLECSQTMGHDKMYWYQQDPGMELHLIHYSYGVNSTEKGDLSSESTVSRIRTEHFPLTLESARPSHTSQYLCASSDTNRDPSGNTIYFGEGSWLTVV.

The chain joins TRBV6-5 to TRBJ1-2, with 10 bases aligning to TRBD1. The CDR3 is made up of 14 amino acids. From germline, CDR1 is MNHEY and CDR2 SVGAGI. V was pared by 5 bases and J by 2 bases, with 2 bases of the junction left unmatched. CDR3 protein: CASSPGQGNYGYTF. In nucleotides, the CDR3 is TGTGCCAGCAGTCCGGGACAGGGGAACTATGGCTACACCTTC.

This chain uses TRBV5-1 with TRBJ2-7, with D perhaps TRBD1 (6 bases). The CDR3 has 15 amino acids. V lost 4 bases to trimming and J lost 4 bases, with 18 bases between them. Germline CDR1 and CDR2: SGHRS and YFSETQ. The CDR3 nucleotides read TGCGCCAGCAGCCAAACGACAGGAAACCAGTACGAGCAGTACTTC. As protein: CASSQTTGNQYEQYF. The variable domain in full, with the rest retrieved from reference TRBV5-1 and TRBJ2-7, is KAGVTQTPRYLIKTRGQQVTLSCSPISGHRSVSWYQQTPGQGLQFLFEYFSETQRNKGNFPGRFSGRQFSNSRSEMNVSTLELGDSALYLCASSQTTGNQYEQYFGPGTRLTVT.

CDR3 amino acids: CASSRGLAGADAQYF. CDR3 nucleotide sequence: TGTGCCAGTAGTCGCGGACTAGCGGGAGCAGATGCGCAGTACTTC. This chain uses TRBV19 with TRBJ2-7, with 13 bases matching TRBD2. This CDR3 comprises 15 residues. Trimming removed 5 bases from V and 9 bases from J; junction bases left unmatched: 10. Germline V CDR1 and CDR2: LNHDA, SQIVND (reference sequence).